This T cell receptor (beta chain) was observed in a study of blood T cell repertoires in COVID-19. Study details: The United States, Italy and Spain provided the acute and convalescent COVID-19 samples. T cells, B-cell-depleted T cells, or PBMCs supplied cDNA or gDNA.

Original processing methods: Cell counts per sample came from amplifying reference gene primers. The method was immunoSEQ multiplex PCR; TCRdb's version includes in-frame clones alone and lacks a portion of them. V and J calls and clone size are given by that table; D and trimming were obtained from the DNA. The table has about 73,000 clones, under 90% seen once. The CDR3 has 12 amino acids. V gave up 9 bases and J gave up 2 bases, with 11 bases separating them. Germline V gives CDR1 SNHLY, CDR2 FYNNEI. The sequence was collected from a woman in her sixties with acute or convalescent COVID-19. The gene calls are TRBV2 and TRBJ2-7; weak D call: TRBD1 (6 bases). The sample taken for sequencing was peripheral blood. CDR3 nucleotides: TGTGCCAGGGGGTGGACAGCCTACGAGCAGTACTTC. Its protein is CARGWTAYEQYF.